The clone carrying this T cell receptor beta chain was seen ten or more times. Its matching antigen is unknown. The time point here: newly diagnosed GD, antithyroid drugs for less than 3 months. The authors made the TCR library using RNA they extracted from PBMCs. The entry originates in a study of regulatory T cells in long-lasting Graves disease. V was trimmed by 5 bases and J by 0 bases, leaving 17 bases between them. The CDR3 is made up of 17 amino acids. Germline CDR1 SEHNR, CDR2 FQNEAQ (reference sequence). Arm-PCR of CDR3 regions and iRepertoire HTBI primers were the basis on which TCR beta libraries were built. TCRdb re-derived calls from the multiplex PCR reads in MiXCR, one entry per CDR3 protein. The sample comprises roughly 530,000 distinct CDR3 sequences, about 16% of which are singletons, and 20% to 25% rests with the top ten. Overall study findings and caveats: Newly diagnosed patients shared about 950 public clonotypes; persistent patients shared some 2,600.

The same specimen was also included in a second study, on T cells in Graves' hyperthyroidism and ophthalmopathy.

The input for sequencing was peripheral blood mononuclear cells (PBMCs), taken at new diagnosis, from a patient treated with antithyroid drugs. The clonotype originates from a woman aged 35-60 years with Graves disease. The genes are TRBV7-9 and TRBJ2-1, with D maybe TRBD2 (6 bases). In nucleotides, the CDR3 is TGTGCCAGCAGCCCAGGAGGGTGGGAAATCTCCTACAATGAGCAGTTCTTC. Translated: CASSPGGWEISYNEQFF. The entire variable domain, with the rest obtained from reference TRBV7-9 and TRBJ2-1, is as follows: DTGVSQNPRHKITKRGQNVTFRCDPISEHNRLYWYRQTLGQGPEFLTYFQNEAQLEKSRLLSDRFSAERPKGSFSTLEIQRTEQGDSAMYLCASSPGGWEISYNEQFFGPGTRLTVL.